This is a list of T cell receptor beta chains from one sample in a study of blood T cell repertoires in COVID-19. Repertoires were generated with immunoSEQ multiplex PCR, while TCRdb's copy carries only in-frame clones and drops some. The profile covers 50,000 or so clones, with roughly 77% appearing a single time and about 20% taken by the ten largest. Sequencing was carried out using peripheral blood. Receptors were obtained from a human donor with active or convalescent COVID-19. The donor label of this sample is uncertain. The CDR3 runs from the conserved cysteine through the conserved F or W. Each record gives: clone size, V gene, D gene, J gene, CDR3 protein, CDR3 DNA. The D gene is left open where the match is weak. The size field is filled for only some rows; it gives once, few, many or a size class.

clone size: NA
V gene: TRBV5-1
D gene: NA
J gene: TRBJ2-5
CDR3 protein: CASRSGRRETQYF
CDR3 DNA: TGCGCCAGCAGGTCGGGCAGGAGGGAGACCCAGTACTTC

clone size: medium-sized
V gene: TRBV4-1
D gene: TRBD2
J gene: TRBJ2-1
CDR3 protein: CASSQGGTSGLNEQFF
CDR3 DNA: TGCGCCAGCAGCCAAGGCGGGACTAGCGGCCTCAATGAGCAGTTCTTC

clone size: NA
V gene: TRBV9
D gene: TRBD2
J gene: TRBJ2-7
CDR3 protein: CASSASTSGVTEQYF
CDR3 DNA: TGTGCCAGCAGCGCATCGACTAGCGGCGTAACCGAGCAGTACTTC

clone size: NA
V gene: TRBV5-1
D gene: NA
J gene: TRBJ2-5
CDR3 protein: CASSFNTGTEETQYF
CDR3 DNA: TGCGCCAGCAGCTTTAATACCGGGACTGAAGAGACCCAGTACTTC

clone size: NA
V gene: TRBV10-3
D gene: TRBD1
J gene: TRBJ1-2
CDR3 protein: CAISELGQGALDGYTF
CDR3 DNA: TGTGCCATCAGTGAATTGGGACAGGGGGCGCTTGATGGCTACACCTTC

clone size: few
V gene: TRBV5-1
D gene: NA
J gene: TRBJ1-1
CDR3 protein: CASSFSQGGDTEAFF
CDR3 DNA: TGCGCCAGCAGCTTCTCACAGGGAGGGGACACTGAAGCTTTCTTT

clone size: NA
V gene: TRBV7-2
D gene: TRBD1
J gene: TRBJ1-4
CDR3 protein: CASSSGRTGKKLFF
CDR3 DNA: TGTGCCAGCAGCTCGGGTCGGACAGGGAAAAAACTGTTTTTT

clone size: NA
V gene: TRBV28
D gene: NA
J gene: TRBJ1-2
CDR3 protein: CASRNPRVNYGYTF
CDR3 DNA: TGTGCCAGCAGGAACCCACGGGTTAACTATGGCTACACCTTC

clone size: NA
V gene: TRBV11-2
D gene: NA
J gene: TRBJ2-5
CDR3 protein: CASSLVQETQYF
CDR3 DNA: TGTGCCAGCAGCTTAGTACAAGAGACCCAGTACTTC

clone size: many
V gene: TRBV30
D gene: NA
J gene: TRBJ1-2
CDR3 protein: CASSGRAGTYGYTF
CDR3 DNA: TGTGCCTCCTCTGGCAGGGCTGGAACCTATGGCTACACCTTC

clone size: NA
V gene: TRBV19
D gene: TRBD2
J gene: TRBJ2-2
CDR3 protein: CASSQLAGESGELFF
CDR3 DNA: TGTGCCAGTAGTCAACTAGCGGGAGAGAGCGGGGAGCTGTTTTTT

clone size: few
V gene: TRBV7-2
D gene: NA
J gene: TRBJ2-7
CDR3 protein: CASSLAGAQNPYEQYF
CDR3 DNA: TGTGCCAGCAGCTTAGCGGGAGCCCAGAACCCCTACGAGCAGTACTTC

clone size: NA
V gene: TRBV5-6
D gene: TRBD1
J gene: TRBJ2-7
CDR3 protein: CASNPLGQGLNYEQYF
CDR3 DNA: TGTGCCAGCAACCCGTTGGGACAGGGGCTAAATTACGAGCAGTACTTC

clone size: NA
V gene: TRBV3-1/TRBV3-2
D gene: TRBD2
J gene: TRBJ2-7
CDR3 protein: CASSQDFGGGSYEQYF
CDR3 DNA: TGTGCCAGCAGCCAAGATTTCGGGGGGGGATCCTACGAGCAGTACTTC

clone size: NA
V gene: TRBV14
D gene: NA
J gene: TRBJ2-1
CDR3 protein: CASSRDPVAAAINNEQFF
CDR3 DNA: TGTGCCAGCAGCCGAGACCCCGTAGCAGCGGCAATCAACAATGAGCAGTTCTTC

clone size: NA
V gene: TRBV19
D gene: TRBD1
J gene: TRBJ2-3
CDR3 protein: CASSIGQGAYTDTQYF
CDR3 DNA: TGTGCCAGTAGTATCGGACAGGGGGCCTACACAGATACGCAGTATTTT

clone size: NA
V gene: TRBV11-3
D gene: TRBD1
J gene: TRBJ2-7
CDR3 protein: CASSLGRDRGRLYF
CDR3 DNA: TGTGCCAGCAGCTTAGGACGGGACAGGGGGCGGCTATACTTC

clone size: NA
V gene: TRBV5-1
D gene: TRBD2
J gene: TRBJ2-5
CDR3 protein: CASSSIAGGEETQYF
CDR3 DNA: TGCGCCAGCAGCTCAATAGCGGGAGGCGAGGAGACCCAGTACTTC

clone size: NA
V gene: TRBV21-1
D gene: NA
J gene: TRBJ1-4
CDR3 protein: CASSLTPGQLNEKLFF
CDR3 DNA: TGTGCCAGCAGCCTAACTCCCGGACAGCTTAATGAAAAACTGTTTTTT

clone size: NA
V gene: TRBV11-3
D gene: NA
J gene: TRBJ2-1
CDR3 protein: CASSLDRRYNEQFF
CDR3 DNA: TGTGCCAGCAGCTTAGATCGCAGGTACAATGAGCAGTTCTTC

clone size: once
V gene: TRBV25-1
D gene: NA
J gene: TRBJ1-1
CDR3 protein: CASRWQGVNTEAFF
CDR3 DNA: TGTGCCAGCAGGTGGCAGGGTGTGAACACTGAAGCTTTCTTT

clone size: NA
V gene: TRBV25-1
D gene: NA
J gene: TRBJ1-1
CDR3 protein: CASSELGVGAFF
CDR3 DNA: TGTGCCAGCAGTGAATTAGGGGTTGGAGCTTTCTTT

clone size: NA
V gene: TRBV6-4
D gene: NA
J gene: TRBJ1-1
CDR3 protein: CASSVEENTEAFF
CDR3 DNA: TGTGCCAGCAGTGTAGAGGAGAACACTGAAGCTTTCTTT

clone size: NA
V gene: TRBV2
D gene: TRBD2
J gene: TRBJ2-5
CDR3 protein: CASSDGLGGRAGETQYF
CDR3 DNA: TGTGCCAGCAGTGACGGGCTCGGCGGGAGGGCCGGCGAGACCCAGTACTTC

clone size: many
V gene: TRBV9
D gene: TRBD2
J gene: TRBJ2-7
CDR3 protein: CASSAGMTSQIDEQYF
CDR3 DNA: TGTGCCAGCAGCGCCGGAATGACTAGCCAGATCGACGAGCAGTACTTC

clone size: NA
V gene: TRBV12-1
D gene: NA
J gene: TRBJ2-7
CDR3 protein: CASSLQPGGTGTYEQYF
CDR3 DNA: TGTGCCAGCAGCCTCCAACCGGGGGGGACAGGGACCTACGAGCAGTACTTC

clone size: few
V gene: TRBV30
D gene: TRBD1
J gene: TRBJ2-7
CDR3 protein: CAWSRDRVGEQYF
CDR3 DNA: TGTGCCTGGAGTCGGGACAGGGTGGGCGAGCAGTACTTC

clone size: few
V gene: TRBV24-1
D gene: NA
J gene: TRBJ2-2
CDR3 protein: CATSDFQAANTGELFF
CDR3 DNA: TGTGCCACCAGTGATTTCCAAGCCGCGAACACCGGGGAGCTGTTTTTT

clone size: NA
V gene: TRBV4-1
D gene: NA
J gene: TRBJ2-3
CDR3 protein: CASSLLTSTDTQYF
CDR3 DNA: TGCGCCAGCAGCCTCCTGACTAGCACAGATACGCAGTATTTT

clone size: NA
V gene: TRBV7-3
D gene: TRBD2
J gene: TRBJ2-1
CDR3 protein: CASSSSGLAGVEQFF
CDR3 DNA: TGTGCCAGCAGCTCCTCGGGACTAGCGGGAGTTGAGCAGTTCTTC

clone size: NA
V gene: TRBV3-1/TRBV3-2
D gene: NA
J gene: TRBJ2-7
CDR3 protein: CASSLNYEQYF
CDR3 DNA: TGTGCCAGCAGCCTCAACTACGAGCAGTACTTC

clone size: NA
V gene: TRBV24-1
D gene: TRBD1
J gene: TRBJ2-7
CDR3 protein: CATSERPGQEAYEQYF
CDR3 DNA: TGTGCCACCAGTGAGCGACCGGGACAGGAGGCCTACGAGCAGTACTTC

clone size: NA
V gene: TRBV6-4
D gene: NA
J gene: TRBJ1-2
CDR3 protein: CASPEAEGELGYTF
CDR3 DNA: TGTGCCAGCCCCGAGGCAGAAGGGGAATTGGGCTACACCTTC

clone size: NA
V gene: TRBV28
D gene: TRBD1
J gene: TRBJ2-1
CDR3 protein: CASSSTQGYEQFF
CDR3 DNA: TGTGCCAGCAGTTCGACACAGGGGTATGAGCAGTTCTTC

clone size: NA
V gene: TRBV5-1
D gene: TRBD2
J gene: TRBJ2-3
CDR3 protein: CASSFGSGTPGTDTQYF
CDR3 DNA: TGCGCCAGCAGCTTTGGTAGCGGGACCCCTGGCACAGATACGCAGTATTTT

clone size: NA
V gene: TRBV28
D gene: TRBD1
J gene: TRBJ1-1
CDR3 protein: CASTQGDRLNTEAFF
CDR3 DNA: TGTGCCAGCACCCAAGGGGACAGGCTGAACACTGAAGCTTTCTTT

clone size: NA
V gene: TRBV6-9
D gene: NA
J gene: TRBJ2-1
CDR3 protein: CASSYGDFNEQFF
CDR3 DNA: TGTGCCAGCAGTTATGGGGACTTCAATGAGCAGTTCTTC

clone size: once
V gene: TRBV13
D gene: NA
J gene: TRBJ2-1
CDR3 protein: CASSPERQGPGLDNEQFF
CDR3 DNA: TGTGCCAGCAGCCCGGAGCGTCAGGGACCGGGACTTGACAATGAGCAGTTCTTC

clone size: NA
V gene: TRBV7-8
D gene: NA
J gene: TRBJ1-5
CDR3 protein: CASSLGEVAQHF
CDR3 DNA: TGTGCCAGCAGCTTAGGGGAGGTGGCCCAGCATTTT